These 31 T cell receptor beta chains came from one sample sequenced in a study of cytomegalovirus exposure and HLA in healthy donors. The table came from immunoSEQ multiplex PCR; TCRdb's copy has only in-frame clones and leaves some out. In the table there are about 330,000 clones, roughly 90% of which are singletons. Sequenced: PBMCs. The source of these receptors is a woman in her twenties or thirties in good health and CMV-seropositive.

In DNA form, the CDR3 reads TGTGCCAGCAGTGACCTGACTAGCGGCAATGAGCAGTTCTTC. Translated: CASSDLTSGNEQFF. The V and J genes are TRBV25-1 and TRBJ2-1; 9 bases match TRBD2. Per the germline V gene, CDR1 is MGHDK and CDR2 is SYGVNS. V shed 3 bases, J shed 6 bases, and the junction held 3 bases outside the gene matches. The CDR3 is made up of 14 amino acids.

CDR3 sequence: CASSITLGELFF. CDR3 in DNA: TGTGCCAGCAGCATTACCTTAGGGGAGCTGTTTTTT. This chain uses TRBV5-4 with TRBJ2-2; the D is unclear. CDR3 length: 12 amino acids. V lost 4 bases and J lost 8, with 9 bases in between. Germline loops: CDR1 SGHNT, CDR2 YYREEE (reference sequence).

CDR3 sequence (DNA): TGTGCCAGCAGCTTGATTACAGGACCCCCGGCTGGAAACACCATATATTTT. Protein sequence: CASSLITGPPAGNTIYF. The chain joins TRBV7-2 to TRBJ1-3, with D perhaps TRBD1 (5 bases). The CDR3 extends over 17 amino acids. The V and J ends lost 3 bases and 2 bases respectively, with 17 bases between them. The germline V gene encodes CDR1 SGHTA and CDR2 FQGNSA.

The V and J genes are TRBV10-3 and TRBJ1-5; D is ambiguous. Germline lookup yields CDR1 ENHRY and CDR2 SYGVKD. The CDR3 loop spans 14 amino acids. Trimming removed 2 bases from V and 4 bases from J, with 9 bases in between. DNA of the CDR3: TGTGCCATCAGTGAGGCAGCGAATAATCAGCCCCAGCATTTT. Translated: CAISEAANNQPQHF.

This clone showed up just a few times. This sequence joins TRBV5-1 and TRBJ2-7; a possible D gene is TRBD1 (5 bases). CDR1 is SGHRS, CDR2 YFSETQ, per germline. This CDR3 has 14 residues. Trimming cost V 0 bases and J 6 bases, with 13 bases left between them. CDR3 sequence (DNA): TGCGCCAGCAGCTTGGTGATAGGGGTAGGCGAGCAGTACTTC. Its translation is CASSLVIGVGEQYF.

The rearrangement joins TRBV7-8 to TRBJ1-6; 8 bases align to TRBD1. Germline CDR1 and CDR2: SGHVS and FQNEAQ. The CDR3 is made up of 13 amino acids. The V segment lost 5 bases and the J segment 6 bases; nucleotides outside the gene matches: 0. The DNA for the CDR3 is TGTGCCAGCAGCGACAGGGGTAATTCACCCCTCCACTTT. Translated: CASSDRGNSPLHF.

This chain uses TRBV19 with TRBJ1-1; D is unresolved. Looked up from germline, CDR1 is LNHDA and CDR2 is SQIVND (reference sequence). This CDR3 comprises 13 residues. With 7 bases removed from V and 6 bases from J, the gap between germline ends came to 15 bases. CDR3 sequence (DNA): TGTGCCAGTACAGTGGGTGAAAACCCTGAAGCTTTCTTT. Translated, it gives CASTVGENPEAFF.

The rearrangement joins TRBV2 to TRBJ2-5, with TRBD2 identical over 10 bases. The germline CDR1 and CDR2 sequences are SNHLY and FYNNEI. The junction had 5 bases not matched to a gene; V was cut back by 3 bases and J by 1 base. CDR3 length: 16 amino acids. In nucleotides, the CDR3 is TGTGCCAGCAGTGAGGCTAGCGGGAGCGGCCAAGAGACCCAGTACTTC. It yields the protein CASSEASGSGQETQYF.

The J gene is TRBJ2-7, the V gene TRBV7-2, with TRBD2 identical over 8 bases. The CDR3 runs 14 residues. Germline V gene data show CDR1 as SGHTA and CDR2 as FQGNSA. With 4 bases clipped from V and 1 base from J, the junction kept 3 bases outside the gene matches. CDR3 in amino acids: CASSWGLDSYEQYF. CDR3 nucleotide sequence: TGTGCCAGCAGCTGGGGACTAGATTCCTACGAGCAGTACTTC.

The CDR3 spells CASSGPTETQYF. The CDR3 DNA reads as TGTGCCAGCAGTGGTCCTACCGAGACCCAGTACTTC. V gene TRBV25-1 combines with J gene TRBJ2-5; D ambiguous. The CDR3 has 12 amino acids. V lost 4 bases, J lost 5 bases, and 8 bases lay in between. From germline, CDR1 is MGHDK and CDR2 SYGVNS.

The chain links TRBV7-2 to TRBJ2-7, with D possibly matching TRBD1 (5 bases). The V gene lost 7 bases and the J gene lost 3 bases, with 10 bases spanning the gap. Germline V gene data show CDR1 as SGHTA and CDR2 as FQGNSA. The CDR3 runs to 12 residues. The CDR3 spells CASTLTGYEQYF. In DNA form, the CDR3 reads TGTGCCAGCACCCTTACAGGCTACGAGCAGTACTTC.

Here the CDR3 DNA reads TGTGCCTGGAGTGTAGGGGAATGGGAGACCCAGTACTTC. The encoded protein is CAWSVGEWETQYF. The chain recombines TRBV30 with TRBJ2-5; D possibly corresponds to TRBD1 (5 bases). The V gene lost 0 bases and the J gene lost 5 bases, with 10 bases spanning the gap. CDR3 length: 13 amino acids. Germline values: CDR1 GTSNPN, CDR2 SVGIG (reference sequence).

The V call is TRBV5-4, the J call TRBJ2-2; D assignment may be TRBD1 or TRBD2 (5 bases each). V lost 1 base to trimming and J lost 1 base, with 14 bases between them. The CDR3 spans 17 residues. Looked up from germline, CDR1 is SGHNT and CDR2 is YYREEE (reference sequence). The chain's CDR3 is CASSLNRGTKNTGELFF. CDR3 bases: TGTGCCAGCAGCTTGAATCGAGGGACCAAGAACACCGGGGAGCTGTTTTTT.

Comments on this clone: Other DNA variants within this sample encode the same CDR3. The genes are TRBV7-6 and TRBJ2-7; 7 nucleotides line up with TRBD1. Germline-derived CDR1 and CDR2 are SGHVS and FNYEAQ. CDR3 length: 14 residues. Unmatched junction bases numbered 0, after V lost 1 base and J lost 0 bases. DNA of the CDR3: TGTGCCAGCAGCTTAGGGACAGGCTCCTACGAGCAGTACTTC. This codes for CASSLGTGSYEQYF. The full variable domain, its missing parts supplied by reference TRBV7-6 and TRBJ2-7, is GAGVSQSPRYKVTKRGQDVALRCDPISGHVSLYWYRQALGQGPEFLTYFNYEAQQDKSGLPNDRFSAERPEGSISTLTIQRTEQRDSAMYRCASSLGTGSYEQYFGPGTRLTVT.

This clone has a single count. The chain uses TRBV7-9 and TRBJ2-1; 8 nucleotides line up with TRBD1. This CDR3 region has 17 residues. The V and J ends lost 5 bases and 6 bases, in that order; junction bases with no gene match: 15. Per germline, CDR1 SEHNR and CDR2 FQNEAQ (reference sequence). The CDR3 coding sequence is TGTGCCAGCAGCCAGACCAGGGGGCTCCAATCCAGCAATGAGCAGTTCTTC. This sequence encodes CASSQTRGLQSSNEQFF.

CDR3 DNA sequence: TGTGCCAGCAGTGACAGGGCGAGAAATTCACCCCTCCACTTT. Its translation is CASSDRARNSPLHF. The chain carries TRBV6-4 and TRBJ1-6; D is ambiguous. Trimming stripped 2 bases from V and 7 bases from J, with 9 bases between. The germline CDR1 and CDR2 sequences are MRHNA and SNTAGT. This CDR3 contains 14 residues.

V usage is TRBV5-1 and J usage is TRBJ2-7; 9 positions agree with TRBD1. V trimming: 5 bases; J trimming: 5 bases; junction bases outside the gene matches: 8. Germline values: CDR1 SGHRS, CDR2 YFSETQ. The CDR3 extends over 14 amino acids. CDR3 amino acids: CASRPGQGTDEQYF. The CDR3 DNA reads TGCGCCAGCAGACCGGGACAGGGAACCGACGAGCAGTACTTC.

The rearrangement links TRBV2 to TRBJ2-5, with D unclear. The CDR3 totals 11 residues. Trimming removed 7 bases at V and 1 base at J, with 4 bases between. Germline loops: CDR1 SNHLY, CDR2 FYNNEI. The CDR3 DNA reads as TGTGCCAGCAATGTCCAAGAGACCCAGTACTTC. Amino acids: CASNVQETQYF.

This clone was seen a single time. The CDR3 region is CASSLPRTGMNTEAFF. The CDR3 DNA is TGTGCCAGCAGCTTGCCACGGACGGGAATGAACACTGAAGCTTTCTTT. The genes are TRBV5-6 and TRBJ1-1; D remains unclear. V lost 1 base and J lost 0, with 13 bases in between. This CDR3 spans 16 amino acids. The germline gives CDR1 SGHDT, CDR2 YYEEEE. The full variable domain, with the rest looked up from reference TRBV5-6 and TRBJ1-1, is DAGVTQSPTHLIKTRGQQVTLRCSPKSGHDTVSWYQQALGQGPQFIFQYYEEEERQRGNFPDRFSGHQFPNYSSELNVNALLLGDSALYLCASSLPRTGMNTEAFFGQGTRLTVV.

The V call is TRBV10-3, the J call TRBJ2-7; 7 positions match TRBD1. The CDR3 consists of 17 residues. After removal of 11 bases from V and 3 bases from J, the junction contained 22 bases not matched to a gene. Per the germline V gene, CDR1 is ENHRY and CDR2 is SYGVKD. CDR3 bases: TGTGCCCTCAACCTGGCTCGGGACAGACCCTTAAACTACGAGCAGTACTTC. Its translation is CALNLARDRPLNYEQYF.

The chain carries TRBV30 and TRBJ1-2; D possibly corresponds to TRBD1 (6 bases). The CDR3 sequence is 12 residues long. Germline-derived CDR1 and CDR2 are GTSNPN and SVGIG (reference sequence). Deletions cut 0 bases from V and 4 bases from J, with 6 bases between. Here the CDR3 DNA reads TGTGCCTGGAGTGTACAGGGCTATGGCTACACCTTC. Amino acids: CAWSVQGYGYTF.

The CDR3 is CASSLSVYGYTF. CDR3 in DNA: TGTGCCAGCAGTTTATCGGTATATGGCTACACCTTC. V and J are TRBV28 and TRBJ1-2; no reliable D call. Germline V CDR1 and CDR2: MDHEN, SYDVKM. The germline V and J ends were trimmed by 1 base and 5 bases, with 5 bases remaining between them. The CDR3 totals 12 residues.

The gene calls are TRBV6-1 and TRBJ2-3; 8 bases align to TRBD1. CDR1 is MNHNS and CDR2 is SASEGT in the germline V gene. The CDR3 contains 16 residues. Trimming took 4 bases from V and 0 from J; bases not matched to a gene: 6. CDR3 loop: CASSGVTGASTDTQYF. CDR3 DNA: TGTGCCAGCAGTGGCGTGACAGGGGCTAGCACAGATACGCAGTATTTT.

The V gene is TRBV18, the J gene TRBJ1-2; TRBD1 might be the D (5 bases). The ends were cut back, 0 bases at V and 0 bases at J, with 11 bases in the middle. The CDR3 has 16 amino acids. From germline, CDR1 is KGHSH and CDR2 LQKENI. In nucleotides, the CDR3 is TGTGCCAGCTCACCACCGGCGACAGCCGCTAACTATGGCTACACCTTC. This gives the protein CASSPPATAANYGYTF.

The sample holds one count of this clone. The rearrangement uses TRBV27 and TRBJ1-1; D is perhaps TRBD1 (6 bases). The germline gives CDR1 MNHEY, CDR2 SMNVEV (reference sequence). V lost 6 bases, J lost 4 bases, and 21 bases lay in between. This CDR3 has 16 residues. The CDR3 protein is CASRPWGGRQATEAFF. The CDR3 bases are TGTGCCAGCAGACCATGGGGTGGAAGACAGGCCACTGAAGCTTTCTTT.

The gene calls are TRBV28 and TRBJ1-1; tentative D call: TRBD1 (5 bases). CDR1 MDHEN and CDR2 SYDVKM come from the germline V gene. The CDR3 sequence is 19 residues long. V lost 3 bases and J 1 base, leaving 24 bases between the germline ends. CDR3 sequence reads: CASSFVRSPQGDGNTEAFF. DNA of the CDR3: TGTGCCAGCAGTTTTGTCCGATCCCCCCAGGGAGACGGGAACACTGAAGCTTTCTTT.

The V and J genes are TRBV4-3 and TRBJ1-1; the D gene is possibly TRBD1 (5 bases). The CDR3 consists of 14 residues. The ends were cut back, 0 bases at V and 7 bases at J, with 12 bases in the middle. Per the germline V gene, CDR1 is LGHNA and CDR2 is YSLEER. DNA for the CDR3: TGCGCCAGCAGCCAAGATACGCAGGGCATTGAAGCTTTCTTT. This sequence encodes CASSQDTQGIEAFF.

V is TRBV30 and J is TRBJ2-5; TRBD1 aligns across 7 bases. CDR1 is GTSNPN, CDR2 SVGIG, per germline (reference sequence). The CDR3 extends over 14 amino acids. The ends lost 0 bases at V and 1 base at J; junction bases unmatched: 2. In nucleotides, the CDR3 is TGTGCCTGGAGTGTTGGGACAGTCCAAGAGACCCAGTACTTC. Protein: CAWSVGTVQETQYF.

V usage is TRBV28 and J usage is TRBJ2-1; no reliable D call. V was cut by 3 bases and J by 7 bases, with 13 bases left in between. CDR1 is MDHEN, CDR2 SYDVKM, per germline. The CDR3 is made up of 14 amino acids. The CDR3 here is CASSLPTPRNEQFF. In DNA, the CDR3 is TGTGCCAGCAGTTTGCCCACGCCTAGAAATGAGCAGTTCTTC.

This chain joins TRBV19 and TRBJ2-7; TRBD1 agrees at 10 bases. V lost 3 bases, J lost 3 bases, and 2 bases stayed unmatched. Germline values: CDR1 LNHDA, CDR2 SQIVND (reference sequence). The CDR3 length is 14 residues. The CDR3 here is CASSIRDRGYEQYF. CDR3 nucleotides: TGTGCCAGTAGTATCCGGGACAGGGGCTACGAGCAGTACTTC.

This chain joins TRBV6-5 and TRBJ2-3; D ambiguous. This CDR3 has 12 residues. The V end was cut by 3 bases, the J end by 2 bases, with 3 bases between. Germline-derived CDR1 and CDR2 are MNHEY and SVGAGI. CDR3 loop: CASSYNTDTQYF. In DNA, the CDR3 is TGTGCCAGCAGTTATAACACAGATACGCAGTATTTT.